This TCR beta chain was captured by sequencing in a study of T cell changes during pregnancy in multiple sclerosis. From germline, CDR1 is LGHNA and CDR2 YSLEER. The V gene lost 0 bases and the J gene lost 8 bases, with 16 bases spanning the gap. There are 15 residues in the CDR3. Clones were sequenced by immunoSEQ multiplex PCR, and TCRdb holds only the in-frame ones, with some missing. The data show approximately 85,000 clones, approximately 90% seen once. The receptor comes from a female donor with multiple sclerosis, enrolled in a pregnancy study. This chain links TRBV4-3 with TRBJ1-2, with D unresolved. The sample here was peripheral blood, taken in the first trimester of pregnancy. The CDR3 DNA reads as TGCGCCAGCAGCCAAGATCGGAGCATTAGTAACGGCTACACCTTC. It is translated as CASSQDRSISNGYTF.